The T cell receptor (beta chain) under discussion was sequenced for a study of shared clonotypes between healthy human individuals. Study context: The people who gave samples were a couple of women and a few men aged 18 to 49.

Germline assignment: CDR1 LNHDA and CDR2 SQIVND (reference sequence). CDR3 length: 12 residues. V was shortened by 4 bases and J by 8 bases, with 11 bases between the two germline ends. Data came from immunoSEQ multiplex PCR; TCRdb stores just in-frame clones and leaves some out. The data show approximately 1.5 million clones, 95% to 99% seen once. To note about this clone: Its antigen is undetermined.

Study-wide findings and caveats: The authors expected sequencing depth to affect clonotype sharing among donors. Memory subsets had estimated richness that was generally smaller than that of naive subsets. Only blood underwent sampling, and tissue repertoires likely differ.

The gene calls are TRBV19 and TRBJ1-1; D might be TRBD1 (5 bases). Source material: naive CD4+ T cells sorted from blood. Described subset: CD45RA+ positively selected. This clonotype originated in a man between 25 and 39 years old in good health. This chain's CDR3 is CASSTGVQEAFF. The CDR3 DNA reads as TGTGCCAGTAGTACGGGGGTACAGGAAGCTTTCTTT.